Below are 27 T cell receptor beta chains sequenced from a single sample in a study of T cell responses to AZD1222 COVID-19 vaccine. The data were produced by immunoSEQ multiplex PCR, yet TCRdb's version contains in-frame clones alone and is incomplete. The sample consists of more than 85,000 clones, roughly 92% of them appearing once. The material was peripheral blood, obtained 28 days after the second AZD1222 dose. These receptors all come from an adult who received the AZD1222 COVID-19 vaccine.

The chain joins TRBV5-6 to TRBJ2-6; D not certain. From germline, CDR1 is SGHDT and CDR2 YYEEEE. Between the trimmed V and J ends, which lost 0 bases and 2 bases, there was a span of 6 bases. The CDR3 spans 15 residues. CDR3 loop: CASSLETAGANVLTF. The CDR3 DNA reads TGTGCCAGCAGCTTGGAAACGGCTGGGGCCAACGTCCTGACTTTC.

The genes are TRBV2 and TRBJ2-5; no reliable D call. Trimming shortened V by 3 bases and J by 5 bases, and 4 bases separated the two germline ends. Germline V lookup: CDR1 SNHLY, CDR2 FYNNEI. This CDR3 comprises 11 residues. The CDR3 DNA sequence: TGTGCCAGCAGTGACTGGGAGACCCAGTACTTC. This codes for CASSDWETQYF.

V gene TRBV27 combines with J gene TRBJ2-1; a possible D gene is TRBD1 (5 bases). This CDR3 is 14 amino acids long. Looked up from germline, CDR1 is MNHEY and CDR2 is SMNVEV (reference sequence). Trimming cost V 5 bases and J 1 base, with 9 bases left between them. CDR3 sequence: CASSIRESYNEQFF. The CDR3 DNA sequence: TGTGCCAGCAGTATCAGGGAATCCTACAATGAGCAGTTCTTC.

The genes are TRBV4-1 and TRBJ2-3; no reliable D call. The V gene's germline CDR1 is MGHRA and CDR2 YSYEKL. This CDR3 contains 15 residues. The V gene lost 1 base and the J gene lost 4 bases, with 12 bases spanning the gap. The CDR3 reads CASSQGIAAADTQYF. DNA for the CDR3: TGCGCCAGCAGCCAAGGGATAGCTGCTGCAGATACGCAGTATTTT.

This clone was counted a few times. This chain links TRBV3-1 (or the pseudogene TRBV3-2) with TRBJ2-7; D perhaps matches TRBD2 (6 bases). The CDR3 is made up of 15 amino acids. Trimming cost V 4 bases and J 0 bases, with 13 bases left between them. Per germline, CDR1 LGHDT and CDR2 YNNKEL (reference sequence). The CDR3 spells CASSPSAGSSYEQYF. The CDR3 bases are TGTGCCAGCAGCCCGTCCGCGGGGAGCTCCTACGAGCAGTACTTC.

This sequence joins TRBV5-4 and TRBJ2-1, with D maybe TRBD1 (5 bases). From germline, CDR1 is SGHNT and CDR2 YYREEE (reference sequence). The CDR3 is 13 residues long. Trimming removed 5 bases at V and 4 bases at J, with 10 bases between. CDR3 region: CASSFDRYNEQFF. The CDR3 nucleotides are TGTGCCAGCAGTTTCGACAGATACAATGAGCAGTTCTTC.

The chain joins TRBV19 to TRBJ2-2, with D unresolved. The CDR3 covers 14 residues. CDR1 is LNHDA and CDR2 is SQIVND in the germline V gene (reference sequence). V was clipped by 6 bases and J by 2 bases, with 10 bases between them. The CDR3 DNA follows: TGTGCCAGTAGCCCCTCGGCTAACACCGGGGAGCTGTTTTTT. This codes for CASSPSANTGELFF.

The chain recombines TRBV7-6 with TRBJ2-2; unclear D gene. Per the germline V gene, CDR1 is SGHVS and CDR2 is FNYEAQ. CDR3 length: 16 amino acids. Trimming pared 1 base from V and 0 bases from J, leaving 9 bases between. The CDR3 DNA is TGTGCCAGCAGCTTAGGTGCGACACCGAACACCGGGGAGCTGTTTTTT. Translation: CASSLGATPNTGELFF.

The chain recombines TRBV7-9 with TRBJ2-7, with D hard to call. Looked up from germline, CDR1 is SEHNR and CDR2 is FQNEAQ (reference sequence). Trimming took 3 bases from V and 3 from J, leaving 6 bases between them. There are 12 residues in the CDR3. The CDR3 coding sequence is TGTGCCAGCAGCTTCTCCGGCTACGAGCAGTACTTC. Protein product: CASSFSGYEQYF.

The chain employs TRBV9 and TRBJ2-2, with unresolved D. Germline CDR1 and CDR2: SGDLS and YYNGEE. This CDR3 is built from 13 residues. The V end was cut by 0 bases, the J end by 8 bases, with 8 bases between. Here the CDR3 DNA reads TGTGCCAGCAGCGTAGTTAGCTTGGGGGAGCTGTTTTTT. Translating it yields CASSVVSLGELFF.

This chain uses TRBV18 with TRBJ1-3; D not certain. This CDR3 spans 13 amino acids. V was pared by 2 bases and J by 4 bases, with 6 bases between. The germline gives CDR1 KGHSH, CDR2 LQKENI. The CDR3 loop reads CASSPYSGNTIYF. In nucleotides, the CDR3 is TGTGCCAGCTCACCATACTCGGGAAACACCATATATTTT.

The CDR3 coding sequence is TGTGCCAGCAGTGAACGGGGGTTGAGCTATGGCTACACCTTC. Protein product: CASSERGLSYGYTF. The chain has TRBV2 and TRBJ1-2, with a weak D call TRBD1 (5 bases). Germline values: CDR1 SNHLY, CDR2 FYNNEI. V lost 2 bases and J lost 4, with 11 bases in between. This CDR3 spans 14 amino acids. Supplemented by reference TRBV2 and TRBJ1-2, the full variable domain reads EPEVTQTPSHQVTQMGQEVILRCVPISNHLYFYWYRQILGQKVEFLVSFYNNEISEKSEIFDDQFSVERPDGSNFTLKIRSTKLEDSAMYFCASSERGLSYGYTFGSGTRLTVV.

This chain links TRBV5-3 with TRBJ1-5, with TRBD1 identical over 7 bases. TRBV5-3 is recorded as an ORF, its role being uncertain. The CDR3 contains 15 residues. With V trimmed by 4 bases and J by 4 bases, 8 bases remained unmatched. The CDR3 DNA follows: TGTGCCAGAAGCCCAGGACAGGTTCTTAATCAGCCCCAGCATTTT. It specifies CARSPGQVLNQPQHF.

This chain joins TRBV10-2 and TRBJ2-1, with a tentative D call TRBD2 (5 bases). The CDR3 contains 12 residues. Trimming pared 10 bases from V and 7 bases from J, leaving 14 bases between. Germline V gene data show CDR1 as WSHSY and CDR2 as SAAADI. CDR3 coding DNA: TGCGCCATCTCTCGGGAAGGGAATGAGCAGTTCTTC. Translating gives CAISREGNEQFF.

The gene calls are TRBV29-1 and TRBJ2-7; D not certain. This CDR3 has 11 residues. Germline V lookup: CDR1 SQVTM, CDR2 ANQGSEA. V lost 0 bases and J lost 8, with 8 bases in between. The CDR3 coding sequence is TGCAGCGTTGAAGATCTGGGCCAGCAGTACTTC. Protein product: CSVEDLGQQYF.

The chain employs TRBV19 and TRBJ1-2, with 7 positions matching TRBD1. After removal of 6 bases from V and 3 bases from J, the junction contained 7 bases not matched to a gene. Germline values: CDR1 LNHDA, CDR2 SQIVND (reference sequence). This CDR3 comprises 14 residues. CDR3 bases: TGTGCCAGTAGCCTAGGGACAGCGCACTATGGCTACACCTTC. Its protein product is CASSLGTAHYGYTF.

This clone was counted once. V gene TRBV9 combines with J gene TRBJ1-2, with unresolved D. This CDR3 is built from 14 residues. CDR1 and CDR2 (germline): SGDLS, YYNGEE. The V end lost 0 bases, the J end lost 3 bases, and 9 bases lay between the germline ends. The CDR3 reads CASSVVGLDYGYTF. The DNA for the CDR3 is TGTGCCAGCAGCGTAGTAGGGTTGGACTATGGCTACACCTTC. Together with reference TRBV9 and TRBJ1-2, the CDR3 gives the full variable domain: DSGVTQTPKHLITATGQRVTLRCSPRSGDLSVYWYQQSLDQGLQFLIQYYNGEERAKGNILERFSAQQFPDLHSELNLSSLELGDSALYFCASSVVGLDYGYTFGSGTRLTVV.

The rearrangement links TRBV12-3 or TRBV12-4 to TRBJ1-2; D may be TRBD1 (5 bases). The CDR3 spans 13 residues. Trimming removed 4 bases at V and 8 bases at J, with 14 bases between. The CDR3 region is CASSYPREGGYTF. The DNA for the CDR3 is TGTGCCAGCAGTTACCCCAGGGAGGGAGGCTACACCTTC.

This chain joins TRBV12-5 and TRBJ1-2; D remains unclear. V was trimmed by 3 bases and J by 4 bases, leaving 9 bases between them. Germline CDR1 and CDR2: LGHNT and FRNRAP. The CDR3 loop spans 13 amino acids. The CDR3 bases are TGTGCTAGTGGTTTAGCCACGAGCTATGGCTACACCTTC. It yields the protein CASGLATSYGYTF.

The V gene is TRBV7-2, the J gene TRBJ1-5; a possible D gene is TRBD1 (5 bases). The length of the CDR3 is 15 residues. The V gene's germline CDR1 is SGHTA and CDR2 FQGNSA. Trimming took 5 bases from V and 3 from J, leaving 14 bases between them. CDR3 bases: TGTGCCAGCAGCGTCAACAGGTTGGACAATCAGCCCCAGCATTTT. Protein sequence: CASSVNRLDNQPQHF.

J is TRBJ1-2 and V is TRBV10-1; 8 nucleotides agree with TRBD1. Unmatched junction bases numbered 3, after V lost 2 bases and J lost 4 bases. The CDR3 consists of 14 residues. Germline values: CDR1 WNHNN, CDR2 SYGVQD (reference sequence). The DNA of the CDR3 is TGCGCCAGCAGTGAGAATACAGGGGGCTATGGCTACACCTTC. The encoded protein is CASSENTGGYGYTF.

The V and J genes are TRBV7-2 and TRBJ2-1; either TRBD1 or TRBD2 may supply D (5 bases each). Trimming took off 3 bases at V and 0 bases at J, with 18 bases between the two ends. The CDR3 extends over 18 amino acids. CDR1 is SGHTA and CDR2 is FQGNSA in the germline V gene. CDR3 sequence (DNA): TGTGCCAGCAGCTTGGGGCTAGGTGAAGGGAGCTCCTACAATGAGCAGTTCTTC. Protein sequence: CASSLGLGEGSSYNEQFF.

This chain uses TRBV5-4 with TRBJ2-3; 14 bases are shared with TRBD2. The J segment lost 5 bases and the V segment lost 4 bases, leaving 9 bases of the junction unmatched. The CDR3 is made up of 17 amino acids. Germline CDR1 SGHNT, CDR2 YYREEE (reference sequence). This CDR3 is CASSRRLAGGQGDTQYF. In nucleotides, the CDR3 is TGTGCCAGCAGCCGAAGACTAGCGGGGGGGCAGGGAGATACGCAGTATTTT.

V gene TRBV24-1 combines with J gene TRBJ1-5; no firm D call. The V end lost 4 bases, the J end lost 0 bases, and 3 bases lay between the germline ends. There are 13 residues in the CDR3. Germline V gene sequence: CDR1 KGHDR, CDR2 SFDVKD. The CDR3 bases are TGTGCCACCAGTGAGTATAGCAATCAGCCCCAGCATTTT. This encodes CATSEYSNQPQHF.

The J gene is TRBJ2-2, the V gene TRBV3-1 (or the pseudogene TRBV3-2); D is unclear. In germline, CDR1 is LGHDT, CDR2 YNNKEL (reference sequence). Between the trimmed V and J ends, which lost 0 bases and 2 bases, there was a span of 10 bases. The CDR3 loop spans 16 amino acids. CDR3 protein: CASSQDWVKNTGELFF. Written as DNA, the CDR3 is TGTGCCAGCAGCCAAGATTGGGTCAAAAACACCGGGGAGCTGTTTTTT.

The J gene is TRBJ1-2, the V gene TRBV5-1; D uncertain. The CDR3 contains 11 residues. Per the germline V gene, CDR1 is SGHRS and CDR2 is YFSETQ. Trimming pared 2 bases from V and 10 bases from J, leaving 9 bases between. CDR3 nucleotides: TGCGCCAGCAGCTTCGACTCCGACTACACCTTC. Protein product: CASSFDSDYTF.

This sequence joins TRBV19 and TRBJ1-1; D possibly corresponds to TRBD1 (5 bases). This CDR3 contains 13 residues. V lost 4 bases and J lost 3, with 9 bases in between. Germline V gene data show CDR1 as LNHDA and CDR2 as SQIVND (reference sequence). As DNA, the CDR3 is TGTGCCAGTAGTACTGGGGGTTACACTGAAGCTTTCTTT. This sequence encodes CASSTGGYTEAFF.